This T cell receptor (beta chain) originates from a study of blood T cell repertoires in COVID-19. This clone was picked up one time. CDR1 and CDR2 (germline): SEHNR, FQNEAQ (reference sequence). V was pared by 5 bases and J by 5 bases, with 25 bases between. This CDR3 spans 18 amino acids. Here immunoSEQ multiplex PCR was the method, and the copy in TCRdb shows in-frame clones only, minus some. The sample holds roughly 150,000 clones; about four fifths are singletons and the top ten take under 13%. The chain couples TRBV7-9 to TRBJ2-1, with D possibly being TRBD2 (6 bases). The sequence was obtained from a man between 65 and 85 years old with active or convalescent COVID-19. Sample: peripheral blood. The CDR3 DNA is TGTGCCAGCAGCGCGTGGGTGAGCGAGCGGGTTAACGACAATGAGCAGTTCTTC. Its translation: CASSAWVSERVNDNEQFF.